This is a list of T cell receptor beta chains from one sample in a study of T cells expressing NK-cell markers. For each CDR3 protein, TCRdb gives one entry from its re-call of the 5' RACE reads, without DNA. This sample's clone table lists about 7,200 distinct CDR3 sequences. The sequenced sample was blood T cells: a sorted CD56 or NKG2C T cell subset, CD4+ or CD8+ T cells, or bulk PBMC T cells (not recorded which). Source of these receptors: a man between 18 and 29 years old in good health. Each CDR3 is given with its conserved first and last residue. Size is stated for part of the rows, as once, few or many counts, or as a class when the clone is expanded.

TRBJ2-4 | medium-sized | TRBV25-1 | CASTRDGDLAKNIQYF
TRBJ1-2 | . | TRBV7-8 | CASTNQGYGYTF
TRBJ2-2 | . | TRBV7-2 | CASSLVDFYTGELFFF
TRBJ2-3 | . | TRBV7-9 | CASSLGGLAQQYF
TRBJ2-4 | medium-sized | TRBV7-2 | CASSLAPPGGVAKNIQYF
TRBJ1-1 | medium-sized | TRBV7-9 | CASSPAGATEAFF
TRBJ2-5 | . | TRBV5-6 | CASGPRIGETQYF
TRBJ2-1 | . | TRBV28 | CASSSHLAVDNEQFF
TRBJ2-6 | . | TRBV21-1 | CASSDRVLSGANVLTF
TRBJ1-5 | . | TRBV7-2 | CASSLGQGLQPQHF
TRBJ2-7 | . | TRBV19 | CASSIKAGWPYEQYF
TRBJ2-3 | . | TRBV5-4 | CASSSTGQGADTQYF
TRBJ2-1 | . | TRBV9 | CASSVGAGNEQFF
TRBJ2-2 | medium-sized | TRBV7-8 | CASSHLVVDGTGELFF
TRBJ1-5 | medium-sized | TRBV12-3/TRBV12-4 | CASSWGLESNQPQHF
TRBJ2-1 | medium-sized | TRBV5-1 | CASSLAPSSDSYNEQFF
TRBJ2-7 | medium-sized | TRBV6-2/TRBV6-3 | CASSYSGQETRREDYYEQYF
TRBJ2-2 | medium-sized | TRBV6-5 | CASSYRDPNTGELFF
TRBJ2-1 | . | TRBV5-1 | CASSLGDLAGGPSPSYNEQFF
TRBJ2-1 | . | TRBV25-1 | CASSPGTDYNEQFF
TRBJ2-5 | . | TRBV2 | CASTGAGAGSQETQYF
TRBJ1-5 | . | TRBV19 | CARVRNQPQHF
TRBJ1-2 | . | TRBV6-5 | CASSYSPNYGYTF
TRBJ2-5 | . | TRBV12-3/TRBV12-4 | CASNPGYSQREETQYF
TRBJ1-2 | . | TRBV15 | CATSRTFNLTARYGYTF
TRBJ2-2 | . | TRBV6-1 | CASTRDTGELFF
TRBJ2-1 | . | TRBV12-3/TRBV12-4 | CASSFLRTYNEQFF
TRBJ2-7 | . | TRBV20-1 | CSARPAYFNEQYF
TRBJ2-7 | . | TRBV20-1 | CSASRPRAGGREQYF
TRBJ2-3 | medium-sized | TRBV5-4 | CASSYRDRKMTDTQYF
TRBJ2-3 | medium-sized | TRBV24-1 | CATVRGTRTDTQYF
TRBJ1-6 | . | TRBV3-1 | CASSQVNESPLHF
TRBJ1-1 | medium-sized | TRBV4-2 | CASSPMQGGLAFF
TRBJ1-2 | . | TRBV7-8 | CASRQGTNYGYTF
TRBJ2-1 | . | TRBV6-2/TRBV6-3 | CASSSSGPRGEQFF
TRBJ2-5 | medium-sized | TRBV18 | CASSPPNRGMETQYF
TRBJ2-1 | . | TRBV11-2 | CASSLGASGFTNEQFF
TRBJ2-7 | . | TRBV19 | CASSIAAGNAYEQYF
TRBJ1-5 | medium-sized | TRBV4-3 | CASSQDLSNQPQHF
TRBJ2-3 | . | TRBV20-1 | CSARWLLGPDTQYF
TRBJ1-4 | . | TRBV6-1 | CASGTGLTNEKLFF
TRBJ2-3 | medium-sized | TRBV6-4 | CASSRGENTDTQYF